The 11 T cell receptor beta chains in this list originate from one sample, sequenced in a study of cytomegalovirus exposure and HLA in healthy donors. Profiled with immunoSEQ multiplex PCR; TCRdb holds only in-frame clones, not every one. Of around 70,000 clones in the sample, roughly 94% were seen once. Sample: PBMCs. The source of these receptors is a woman aged 18-35 years in good health and CMV-seronegative.

The chain joins TRBV7-3 to TRBJ2-1, with 7 bases that match TRBD1. Germline V lookup: CDR1 SGHTA, CDR2 FQGTGA. The CDR3 sequence is 13 residues long. V gave up 4 bases and J gave up 10 bases; unmatched junction bases: 7. CDR3 region: CASSSRQGSEQFF. The CDR3 coding sequence is TGTGCCAGCAGCTCCAGACAGGGCAGCGAGCAGTTCTTC.

V is TRBV6-5 and J is TRBJ2-7, with D possibly matching TRBD2 (6 bases). Germline V gene sequence: CDR1 MNHEY, CDR2 SVGAGI. The CDR3 runs to 16 residues. V was shortened by 0 bases and J by 6 bases, with 18 bases between the two germline ends. CDR3 DNA: TGTGCCAGCAGTTACTCGAATCCTAGCGCTTCAGCCGAGCAGTACTTC. Amino acids: CASSYSNPSASAEQYF.

The rearrangement links TRBV5-5 to TRBJ2-7; 7 bases are a match to TRBD1. The CDR3 runs 13 residues. Germline V gene sequence: CDR1 SGHKS, CDR2 YYEKEE (reference sequence). J lost 3 bases, V lost 7 bases, and 7 bases had no gene match. The CDR3 sequence is CASHRQGFYEQYF. The CDR3 DNA reads TGTGCCAGCCATCGACAGGGTTTCTACGAGCAGTACTTC.

The V gene is TRBV28, the J gene TRBJ2-7; 10 bases agree with TRBD1. Losses at the gene ends were 5 bases for V and 0 bases for J; bases not matched to a gene: 4. Germline lookup yields CDR1 MDHEN and CDR2 SYDVKM. The CDR3 contains 15 residues. CDR3 sequence (DNA): TGTGCCAGCAGTATGACAGGGGGCGACTCCTACGAGCAGTACTTC. Amino acid sequence: CASSMTGGDSYEQYF. The whole variable domain, remainder taken from reference TRBV28 and TRBJ2-7, is DVKVTQSSRYLVKRTGEKVFLECVQDMDHENMFWYRQDPGLGLRLIYFSYDVKMKEKGDIPEGYSVSREKKERFSLILESASTNQTSMYLCASSMTGGDSYEQYFGPGTRLTVT.

This chain links TRBV28 with TRBJ2-2; D is unresolved. Per germline, CDR1 MDHEN and CDR2 SYDVKM. The CDR3 runs 12 residues. V lost 5 bases and J lost 7, with 8 bases in between. The CDR3 bases are TGTGCCAGCAGTCTACAGAACGGGGAGCTGTTTTTT. Amino acid sequence: CASSLQNGELFF.

The J gene is TRBJ2-2, the V gene TRBV7-6; 8 bases fit TRBD2. Trimming cost V 3 bases and J 6 bases; bases outside gene matches: 9. The CDR3 runs 16 residues. Germline assignment: CDR1 SGHVS and CDR2 FNYEAQ. CDR3 nucleotide sequence: TGTGCCAGCAGCTTGGGCGCGGGGGGTCCGTCCGGGGAGCTGTTTTTT. As protein: CASSLGAGGPSGELFF. Complete variable domain (other parts from reference TRBV7-6 and TRBJ2-2): GAGVSQSPRYKVTKRGQDVALRCDPISGHVSLYWYRQALGQGPEFLTYFNYEAQQDKSGLPNDRFSAERPEGSISTLTIQRTEQRDSAMYRCASSLGAGGPSGELFFGEGSRLTVL.

The chain links TRBV6-6 to TRBJ2-1; 11 bases agree with TRBD1. Trimming cost V 7 bases and J 7 bases; bases outside gene matches: 12. Germline V lookup: CDR1 MNHNY, CDR2 SVGAGI (reference sequence). The CDR3 contains 16 residues. Here the CDR3 reads CASTKGQGVPANEQFF. The CDR3 coding sequence is TGTGCCAGCACTAAGGGACAGGGGGTCCCTGCAAATGAGCAGTTCTTC.

This clone was recorded once. The chain combines TRBV7-9 with TRBJ1-5, with D perhaps TRBD1 (5 bases). Germline V gives CDR1 SEHNR, CDR2 FQNEAQ (reference sequence). The CDR3 contains 19 residues. V lost 6 bases, J lost 0 bases, and 24 bases lay in between. The CDR3 region has the DNA TGTGCCAGCAGTTCCACGGACGTAGAACAGGAGAATAGCAATCAGCCCCAGCATTTT. As protein: CASSSTDVEQENSNQPQHF.

This sequence joins TRBV4-1 and TRBJ1-2, with 7 bases matching TRBD1. Looked up from germline, CDR1 is MGHRA and CDR2 is YSYEKL. V lost 0 bases and J lost 4; bases outside the gene matches: 17. The CDR3 is made up of 19 amino acids. For the CDR3, the DNA is TGCGCCAGCAGCCAAGATCGATACTTAGGTTTGGGGACAGTCTATGGCTACACCTTC. It translates to CASSQDRYLGLGTVYGYTF.

The chain has TRBV7-2 and TRBJ2-7, with 7 bases that match TRBD2. V was clipped by 4 bases and J by 0 bases; unmatched bases: 3. CDR3 length equals 14 residues. In germline, CDR1 is SGHTA, CDR2 FQGNSA. The CDR3 reads CASSSGGSSYEQYF. Here the CDR3 DNA reads TGTGCCAGCAGCTCGGGAGGCAGCTCCTACGAGCAGTACTTC.

The J gene is TRBJ2-7, the V gene TRBV5-8, with TRBD1 as a possible D gene (5 bases). Trimming left V 2 bases short and J 8 bases short, with 11 bases between. The CDR3 spans 12 residues. Germline CDR1 is SGHTS and CDR2 is YDEGEE. The CDR3, as DNA: TGTGCCAGCAGCTTTGGATGGGGCCAGCAGTACTTC. Translation gives CASSFGWGQQYF.